This T cell receptor (beta chain) originates from a study of Ad26.COV2.S vaccination and SARS-CoV-2 variants. On the study more broadly: Once, or twice with 56 days between doses, Ad26.COV2.S was given intramuscularly. Whole-study results and caveats: Researchers cautioned that TCR breadth and depth analyses may have underestimated total T cell responses.

As for this clone: The antigen remains unidentified.

The protocol was immunoSEQ multiplex PCR, while the TCRdb copy is restricted to in-frame clones and leaves out a portion. The sample lists about 350,000 clones, around 83% occurring once. V dropped 2 bases and J dropped 0 bases, with 17 bases sitting between them. The germline CDR1 and CDR2 sequences are MDHEN and SYDVKM. CDR3 length equals 18 residues. Treatment of the sample: about 20 received Ad26.COV2.S at low or high dose, single or two shots; about 5 received placebo; per-sample allocation not given. The study sampled participants on day 63 after the first vaccine or placebo injection. Adults aged 18-55 years in Boston included the donor.

The specimen comprised peripheral blood, sampled in a trial of Ad26.COV2.S vaccine versus placebo. The rearrangement links TRBV28 to TRBJ2-4; either TRBD1 or TRBD2 may supply D (6 bases each). This TCR derives from a person between 18 and 65 years old who received the Ad26.COV2.S COVID-19 vaccine or a placebo. The CDR3 DNA sequence: TGTGCCAGCAGTTTAAGGGGTTACGGGGGCTTAGCCAAAAACATTCAGTACTTC. Residues: CASSLRGYGGLAKNIQYF.